One sample yielded the 20 T cell receptor beta chains listed below, sequenced in a study of a mutant IDH1 vaccine in newly diagnosed glioma. The table came from immunoSEQ multiplex PCR; TCRdb's copy has only in-frame clones and leaves some out. The data hold approximately 41,000 clones, with roughly nine tenths observed a single time. Antigens for these TCRs are unknown. The time point here: week 35, safety follow-up. Doses of 300 ug of mutant IDH1 20-mer peptide were given with topical imiquimod. The specimen was PBMCs, collected from a glioma patient whose treatment included an IDH1 peptide vaccine. The receptors derive from a man aged 40-49 years with glioma.

The chain links TRBV29-1 to TRBJ2-3; a possible D gene is TRBD2 (5 bases). The germline CDR1 and CDR2 sequences are SQVTM and ANQGSEA. The CDR3 runs to 13 residues. Trimming left V 4 bases short and J 4 bases short, with 12 bases between. CDR3 in amino acids: CSVGEGVSDTQYF. In nucleotides, the CDR3 is TGCAGCGTTGGAGAGGGAGTTTCAGATACGCAGTATTTT.

The chain couples TRBV7-9 to TRBJ2-5; D is uncertain. The CDR3 runs 13 residues. Trimming removed 5 bases at V and 0 bases at J, with 7 bases between. Looked up from germline, CDR1 is SEHNR and CDR2 is FQNEAQ (reference sequence). The CDR3 protein is CASSPEYQETQYF. The CDR3 DNA reads TGTGCCAGCAGCCCTGAGTACCAAGAGACCCAGTACTTC. Full variable domain (outside the CDR3, taken from reference TRBV7-9 and TRBJ2-5): DTGVSQNPRHKITKRGQNVTFRCDPISEHNRLYWYRQTLGQGPEFLTYFQNEAQLEKSRLLSDRFSAERPKGSFSTLEIQRTEQGDSAMYLCASSPEYQETQYFGPGTRLLVL.

The rearrangement links TRBV19 to TRBJ1-1; D may be TRBD1 (6 bases). Trimming removed 5 bases from V and 5 bases from J, with 18 bases in between. The germline V gene has CDR1 LNHDA and CDR2 SQIVND (reference sequence). The CDR3 is made up of 15 amino acids. The CDR3 region has the DNA TGTGCCAGTAGTCGGGGGGACACCCCTAGGACTGAAGCTTTCTTT. Translated, it gives CASSRGDTPRTEAFF.

This chain links TRBV6-6 with TRBJ2-1; 9 bases are shared with TRBD1. J lost 4 bases, V lost 4 bases, and 5 bases had no gene match. CDR3 size: 15 residues. Germline V gene lookup returns CDR1 MNHNY and CDR2 SVGAGI (reference sequence). CDR3 region: CASSSLGTGYNEQFF. The CDR3 nucleotides are TGTGCCAGCAGTTCCCTAGGGACAGGGTACAATGAGCAGTTCTTC.

J is TRBJ1-2 and V is TRBV7-9; tentatively, D is TRBD1 (5 bases). V was pared by 3 bases and J by 2 bases, with 16 bases between. This CDR3 has 16 residues. Per the germline V gene, CDR1 is SEHNR and CDR2 is FQNEAQ (reference sequence). The DNA for the CDR3 is TGTGCCAGCAGCTTCGCCGTCCGGGACCGAAACTATGGCTACACCTTC. Translating gives CASSFAVRDRNYGYTF.

V usage is TRBV4-1 and J usage is TRBJ2-3, with D perhaps matching TRBD2 (6 bases). The CDR3 consists of 18 residues. V dropped 1 base and J dropped 0 bases, with 17 bases sitting between them. Germline V gene data show CDR1 as MGHRA and CDR2 as YSYEKL. The CDR3 reads CASSQVGSAGQSTDTQYF. The CDR3, as DNA: TGCGCCAGCAGCCAAGTGGGCTCGGCGGGGCAGAGCACAGATACGCAGTATTTT.

The rearrangement links TRBV19 to TRBJ1-1; D gene uncertain. The CDR3 loop spans 14 amino acids. Germline CDR1 and CDR2: LNHDA and SQIVND (reference sequence). Trimming cost V 0 bases and J 4 bases, with 9 bases left between them. CDR3 loop: CASSIDAGSTEAFF. Here the CDR3 DNA reads TGTGCCAGTAGTATAGATGCCGGCAGCACTGAAGCTTTCTTT.

V and J are TRBV15 and TRBJ2-3; D perhaps matches TRBD1 (5 bases). V lost 1 base and J 0 bases, leaving 11 bases between the germline ends. Per the germline V gene, CDR1 is LNHNV and CDR2 is YYDKDF (reference sequence). This CDR3 spans 16 amino acids. The CDR3 sequence is CATSRGDRFSTDTQYF. The DNA for the CDR3 is TGTGCCACCAGCAGAGGTGACAGATTTAGCACAGATACGCAGTATTTT.

This rearrangement joins TRBV5-5 to TRBJ1-1; perhaps TRBD1 as D (5 bases). V was trimmed by 2 bases and J by 5 bases, leaving 16 bases between them. Germline V gives CDR1 SGHKS, CDR2 YYEKEE (reference sequence). The CDR3 has 15 residues. CDR3 loop: CASSFFDSPGTEAFF. In nucleotides, the CDR3 is TGTGCCAGCAGCTTTTTTGACAGCCCGGGGACTGAAGCTTTCTTT.

The chain couples TRBV10-2 to TRBJ1-3; TRBD1 aligns across 7 bases. With V trimmed by 3 bases and J by 2 bases, 1 base remained unmatched. This CDR3 has 14 residues. Germline CDR1 reads WSHSY; CDR2 reads SAAADI. The CDR3 DNA follows: TGCGCCAGCAGTGACGGGACAGCTGGAAACACCATATATTTT. Amino acid sequence: CASSDGTAGNTIYF.

DNA for the CDR3: TGTGCCAGCAGTGAAAAAAAAGGGCTCACAGATACGCAGTATTTT. Translation: CASSEKKGLTDTQYF. The rearrangement links TRBV25-1 to TRBJ2-3, with no clear D. The CDR3 extends over 15 amino acids. V gave up 2 bases and J gave up 2 bases, with 11 bases separating them. Per the germline V gene, CDR1 is MGHDK and CDR2 is SYGVNS.

This sequence joins TRBV5-6 and TRBJ1-4, with D unresolved. Trimming removed 1 base at V and 7 bases at J, with 11 bases between. The germline V gene encodes CDR1 SGHDT and CDR2 YYEEEE. The CDR3 has 14 amino acids. CDR3 DNA sequence: TGTGCCAGCAGCTTGTTAGCATTCGGTGAAAAACTGTTTTTT. Encoded protein: CASSLLAFGEKLFF.

V and J are TRBV29-1 and TRBJ2-1; D is unresolved. Germline assignment: CDR1 SQVTM and CDR2 ANQGSEA. This CDR3 comprises 14 residues. DNA for the CDR3: TGCAGTGTCACGGTTTTGGACGGTCGCAATGAGCAGTTCTTC. This codes for CSVTVLDGRNEQFF.

A single count supports this clone. The chain carries TRBV4-3 and TRBJ2-5; D gene unclear. V lost 1 base and J lost 5, with 11 bases in between. This CDR3 is built from 14 residues. Per the germline V gene, CDR1 is LGHNA and CDR2 is YSLEER. The CDR3 spells CASSQGNRQETQYF. The DNA for the CDR3 is TGCGCCAGCAGCCAAGGCAACCGCCAGGAGACCCAGTACTTC.

The rearrangement links TRBV6-1 to TRBJ1-2; no clear D gene. CDR3 size: 15 residues. Germline CDR1 MNHNS, CDR2 SASEGT. The germline V and J ends were trimmed by 2 bases and 0 bases, with 10 bases remaining between them. CDR3 in amino acids: CASSETRGSNYGYTF. The DNA for the CDR3 is TGTGCCAGCAGTGAAACGCGCGGGTCTAACTATGGCTACACCTTC.

DNA for the CDR3: TGTGCCAGTAGTTCGCCGGGAGCGAGACGGGACGAGCAGTACTTC. As protein: CASSSPGARRDEQYF. The chain employs TRBV19 and TRBJ2-7; D is possibly TRBD2 (6 bases). The V and J ends lost 5 bases and 5 bases respectively, with 19 bases between them. Germline CDR1 reads LNHDA; CDR2 reads SQIVND (reference sequence). This CDR3 region has 15 residues.

The chain joins TRBV10-3 to TRBJ2-4; 9 nucleotides line up with TRBD1. This CDR3 region has 14 residues. Germline loops: CDR1 ENHRY, CDR2 SYGVKD. The V and J ends lost 0 bases and 9 bases, in that order; junction bases with no gene match: 3. The CDR3 spells CAISESGQGRIQYF. The CDR3 nucleotides read TGTGCCATCAGTGAGTCAGGACAGGGGCGCATTCAGTACTTC.

The rearrangement uses TRBV28 and TRBJ1-1; D not certain. The CDR3 has 13 amino acids. V dropped 11 bases and J dropped 4 bases, with 17 bases sitting between them. Germline values: CDR1 MDHEN, CDR2 SYDVKM. The CDR3 coding sequence is TGTGCCTCACTCCGTGGGTCGCTCACTGAAGCTTTCTTT. Translating it yields CASLRGSLTEAFF.

The chain links TRBV6-1 to TRBJ1-6, with 9 nucleotides matching TRBD1. The germline CDR1 and CDR2 sequences are MNHNS and SASEGT. The CDR3 loop spans 15 amino acids. V trimming: 7 bases; J trimming: 7 bases; junction bases outside the gene matches: 8. The CDR3 bases are TGTGCCAGCATCACTACCACAGGGGGCAATTCACCCCTCCACTTT. This sequence encodes CASITTTGGNSPLHF.

The V gene is TRBV7-2, the J gene TRBJ2-2; D is uncertain. Trimming stripped 7 bases from V and 5 bases from J, with 11 bases between. There are 13 residues in the CDR3. CDR1 and CDR2 from the germline V gene are SGHTA and FQGNSA. The CDR3 protein is CASTLRWTGELFF. CDR3 DNA: TGTGCCAGCACCCTCAGGTGGACCGGGGAGCTGTTTTTT.